Listed below are T cell receptor beta chains from one sample, sequenced in a study of T cells and Merkel cell carcinoma outcomes. Some clones are missing from TCRdb's copy, which holds only in-frame ones; the method was immunoSEQ multiplex PCR. The top ten hold 7.9% of the sample, which has under 20,000 clones, approximately 87% seen once. Sequencing used tumor tissue from Merkel cell carcinoma. These receptors all come from a human donor with Merkel cell carcinoma. Both conserved end residues are part of each CDR3. Fields, in order: clone size, V gene, D gene, J gene, CDR3 DNA, CDR3 protein. The D gene is left open where the match is weak. Where a row states a size, it is once, few, many or the class of an expanded clone; other rows omit it.

clone_size: once
v_call: TRBV4-1
d_call: .
j_call: TRBJ1-4
cdr3_nt: TGCGCCAGCAGCCACCATGGGACGGTAAAACTGTTTTTT
cdr3_aa: CASSHHGTVKLFF

clone_size: .
v_call: TRBV18
d_call: TRBD1
j_call: TRBJ2-7
cdr3_nt: TGTGCCAGCTCACCGGGGACAGACTCCTACGAGCAGTACTTC
cdr3_aa: CASSPGTDSYEQYF

clone_size: .
v_call: TRBV27
d_call: .
j_call: TRBJ1-2
cdr3_nt: TGTGCCAGCAGTTCCCTGGGGGGCAGCGCTAACTATGGCTACACCTTC
cdr3_aa: CASSSLGGSANYGYTF

clone_size: once
v_call: TRBV18
d_call: .
j_call: TRBJ2-1
cdr3_nt: TGTGCCAGCTCGCGCGGCACCTACTCCTACAATGAGCAGTTCTTC
cdr3_aa: CASSRGTYSYNEQFF

clone_size: .
v_call: TRBV7-6
d_call: .
j_call: TRBJ2-7
cdr3_nt: TGTGCCAGCAGCCTGACAGGTAACGGCCACGAGCAGTACTTC
cdr3_aa: CASSLTGNGHEQYF

clone_size: .
v_call: TRBV2
d_call: .
j_call: TRBJ1-3
cdr3_nt: TGTGCCAGCAGTGAGGGCAGAGCTAACTCTGGAAACACCATATATTTT
cdr3_aa: CASSEGRANSGNTIYF

clone_size: .
v_call: TRBV28
d_call: .
j_call: TRBJ2-1
cdr3_nt: TGTGCCAGCAGTCCGCGACAGAGCTCCTACAATGAGCAGTTCTTC
cdr3_aa: CASSPRQSSYNEQFF

clone_size: .
v_call: TRBV7-2
d_call: .
j_call: TRBJ2-7
cdr3_nt: TGTGCCAGCAGCTTAGACCACTCCTACGAGCAGTACTTC
cdr3_aa: CASSLDHSYEQYF

clone_size: .
v_call: TRBV28
d_call: TRBD2
j_call: TRBJ2-7
cdr3_nt: TGTGCCAGCTCAGGACTGCCGGGAGGGGAAGGCGAGCAGTACTTC
cdr3_aa: CASSGLPGGEGEQYF

clone_size: .
v_call: TRBV28
d_call: .
j_call: TRBJ2-7
cdr3_nt: TGTGCCAGCAGTTTCTCTGGCTCATGGGGTATCCCCTACGAGCAGTACTTC
cdr3_aa: CASSFSGSWGIPYEQYF

clone_size: .
v_call: TRBV5-6
d_call: .
j_call: TRBJ2-5
cdr3_nt: TGTGCCAGCAGTCCCCGGGGTCAAGAGACCCAGTACTTC
cdr3_aa: CASSPRGQETQYF

clone_size: .
v_call: TRBV7-9
d_call: .
j_call: TRBJ2-3
cdr3_nt: TGTGCCAGCAGCTCCCGCGCAGATACGCAGTATTTT
cdr3_aa: CASSSRADTQYF

clone_size: .
v_call: TRBV9
d_call: .
j_call: TRBJ1-3
cdr3_nt: TGTGCCAGCAGCCCTCCAAGGGGAAACACCATATATTTT
cdr3_aa: CASSPPRGNTIYF

clone_size: .
v_call: TRBV9
d_call: .
j_call: TRBJ2-5
cdr3_nt: TGTGCCAGCAGCGTAGATTTGGGAGAGACCCAGTACTTC
cdr3_aa: CASSVDLGETQYF

clone_size: .
v_call: TRBV6-1
d_call: .
j_call: TRBJ1-5
cdr3_nt: TGTGCCAGCAGGGACAGAAACAATCAGCCCCAGCATTTT
cdr3_aa: CASRDRNNQPQHF

clone_size: .
v_call: TRBV18
d_call: .
j_call: TRBJ2-1
cdr3_nt: TGTGCCAGCTCACCATACGGGACGGGCTACAATGAACAGTTCTTC
cdr3_aa: CASSPYGTGYNEQFF

clone_size: .
v_call: TRBV18
d_call: .
j_call: TRBJ2-1
cdr3_nt: TGTGCCAGCTCAGGGACATACAATGAGCAGTTCTTC
cdr3_aa: CASSGTYNEQFF

clone_size: .
v_call: TRBV7-9
d_call: .
j_call: TRBJ2-2
cdr3_nt: TGTGCCAGCAGCTCATTTACTACCAGGGGTATGGCCGGGGAGCTGTTTTTT
cdr3_aa: CASSSFTTRGMAGELFF

clone_size: .
v_call: TRBV15
d_call: .
j_call: TRBJ1-2
cdr3_nt: TGTGCCACCAGCAGGGAGGTGGGGGGTTATGGCTACACCTTC
cdr3_aa: CATSREVGGYGYTF

clone_size: .
v_call: TRBV10-2
d_call: .
j_call: TRBJ2-2
cdr3_nt: TGCGCCAGCAGTGAGCTGAGGACGCTTAACACCGGGGAGCTGTTTTTT
cdr3_aa: CASSELRTLNTGELFF

clone_size: .
v_call: TRBV30
d_call: .
j_call: TRBJ2-3
cdr3_nt: TGTGCCTGGCGCCCAAGCCTCGCAGCAGATACGCAGTATTTT
cdr3_aa: CAWRPSLAADTQYF

clone_size: .
v_call: TRBV29-1
d_call: TRBD1
j_call: TRBJ2-3
cdr3_nt: TGCAGCGTTGAGACAGGGTTCTTGAATACGCAGTATTTT
cdr3_aa: CSVETGFLNTQYF

clone_size: .
v_call: TRBV19
d_call: TRBD1
j_call: TRBJ2-2
cdr3_nt: TGTGCCAGTAAGGGACAGGGAACCACCGGGGAGCTGTTTTTT
cdr3_aa: CASKGQGTTGELFF

clone_size: .
v_call: TRBV5-1
d_call: .
j_call: TRBJ2-6
cdr3_nt: TGCGCCAGCAAGGGGGATATTGGGGCCAACGTCCTGACTTTC
cdr3_aa: CASKGDIGANVLTF

clone_size: .
v_call: TRBV6-6
d_call: .
j_call: TRBJ1-5
cdr3_nt: TGTGCCATCTCCGAGTATAGCAATCAGCCCCAGCATTTT
cdr3_aa: CAISEYSNQPQHF

clone_size: .
v_call: TRBV27
d_call: .
j_call: TRBJ2-1
cdr3_nt: TGTGCCAGCAGGGAGCCAGGACTTGGGAATGAGCAGTTCTTC
cdr3_aa: CASREPGLGNEQFF

clone_size: once
v_call: TRBV29-1
d_call: .
j_call: TRBJ1-2
cdr3_nt: TGCAGCGTCGGGACGGGCATAGGCTATGGCTACACCTTC
cdr3_aa: CSVGTGIGYGYTF

clone_size: .
v_call: TRBV5-1
d_call: .
j_call: TRBJ1-2
cdr3_nt: TGCGCCAGCATGGAGGGGGGAACTAACTATGGCTACACCTTC
cdr3_aa: CASMEGGTNYGYTF

clone_size: .
v_call: TRBV4-1
d_call: .
j_call: TRBJ1-1
cdr3_nt: TGCGCCAGCAGCCACTCGCTAGGGTTAGACACTGAAGCTTTCTTT
cdr3_aa: CASSHSLGLDTEAFF

clone_size: .
v_call: TRBV7-3
d_call: .
j_call: TRBJ2-3
cdr3_nt: TGTGCCAGCAGCTCTCAGGACCTCACAGATACGCAGTATTTT
cdr3_aa: CASSSQDLTDTQYF

clone_size: .
v_call: TRBV9
d_call: .
j_call: TRBJ2-3
cdr3_nt: TGTGCCAGCAGCGTAGGCGGGGGCCTCACAGATACGCAGTATTTT
cdr3_aa: CASSVGGGLTDTQYF

clone_size: .
v_call: TRBV30
d_call: TRBD1
j_call: TRBJ2-3
cdr3_nt: TGTGCCTGGAGTCAGGGGGTTAGCACAGATACGCAGTATTTT
cdr3_aa: CAWSQGVSTDTQYF

clone_size: .
v_call: TRBV6-1
d_call: .
j_call: TRBJ1-5
cdr3_nt: TGTGCCAGCAGTGAAGGGGCAGGATATAGCAATCAGCCCCAGCATTTT
cdr3_aa: CASSEGAGYSNQPQHF

clone_size: .
v_call: TRBV7-8
d_call: TRBD1
j_call: TRBJ1-2
cdr3_nt: TGTGCCAGCAGTTTAAGGGCGGGGACAGCCTATGGCAGCACCTTC
cdr3_aa: CASSLRAGTAYGSTF

clone_size: .
v_call: TRBV5-1
d_call: .
j_call: TRBJ2-1
cdr3_nt: TGCGCCAGCCGCTCCTACAATGAGCAGTTCTTC
cdr3_aa: CASRSYNEQFF

clone_size: .
v_call: TRBV19
d_call: .
j_call: TRBJ2-5
cdr3_nt: TGTGCCAGTAGTATGAAACTCCAAGAGACCCAGTACTTC
cdr3_aa: CASSMKLQETQYF

clone_size: .
v_call: TRBV7-6
d_call: .
j_call: TRBJ1-5
cdr3_nt: TGTGCCAGCAGCTTAGGCTACGGGGATAGCAATCAGCCCCAGCATTTT
cdr3_aa: CASSLGYGDSNQPQHF

clone_size: .
v_call: TRBV7-7
d_call: .
j_call: TRBJ2-5
cdr3_nt: TGTGCTAGCAGCTTAGCAAATTGGGGCGGCGGGGCCAAAGAGACCCAGTACTTC
cdr3_aa: CASSLANWGGGAKETQYF

clone_size: .
v_call: TRBV30
d_call: .
j_call: TRBJ1-1
cdr3_nt: TGTGCCGCAACCCTTACTCGATCTGAAGCTTTCTTT
cdr3_aa: CAATLTRSEAFF

clone_size: .
v_call: TRBV9
d_call: .
j_call: TRBJ1-6
cdr3_nt: TGTGCCAGCAGCCCCGGGGACTCCCCACCCCTCCACTTT
cdr3_aa: CASSPGDSPPLHF

clone_size: .
v_call: TRBV2
d_call: TRBD1
j_call: TRBJ2-6
cdr3_nt: TGTGCCAGCAGTGGTTTGGACAGGGTGGCCGGGGCCAACGTCCTGACTTTC
cdr3_aa: CASSGLDRVAGANVLTF

clone_size: .
v_call: TRBV6-6
d_call: TRBD2
j_call: TRBJ2-1
cdr3_nt: TGTGCCAGCAGCTCCGGGACTAGCGTCGTAGACAATGAGCAGTTCTTC
cdr3_aa: CASSSGTSVVDNEQFF

clone_size: once
v_call: TRBV30
d_call: .
j_call: TRBJ1-5
cdr3_nt: TGTGCCTGGAGAGGGCCTACCGATCAGCCCCAGCATTTT
cdr3_aa: CAWRGPTDQPQHF

clone_size: .
v_call: TRBV7-2
d_call: .
j_call: TRBJ2-7
cdr3_nt: TGTGCCAGCAGCTTAGCCGCCAATACGATCAACGAGCAGTACTTC
cdr3_aa: CASSLAANTINEQYF

clone_size: .
v_call: TRBV28
d_call: .
j_call: TRBJ2-7
cdr3_nt: TGTGCCAGCACAACTGGGTACGAGCAGTACTTC
cdr3_aa: CASTTGYEQYF

clone_size: .
v_call: TRBV19
d_call: TRBD1
j_call: TRBJ2-6
cdr3_nt: TGTGCCAGTAGTAGAAACAGGGGGCCTGGGGCCAACGTCCTGACTTTC
cdr3_aa: CASSRNRGPGANVLTF

clone_size: .
v_call: TRBV7-2
d_call: .
j_call: TRBJ1-1
cdr3_nt: TGTGCCAGCAGCTTCCATATGAACACTGAAGCTTTCTTT
cdr3_aa: CASSFHMNTEAFF

clone_size: .
v_call: TRBV4-1
d_call: .
j_call: TRBJ2-3
cdr3_nt: TGCGCCAGCAGCCAGGTAGTCGGGACACTGAACAAGGATTTT
cdr3_aa: CASSQVVGTLNKDF

clone_size: .
v_call: TRBV9
d_call: TRBD2
j_call: TRBJ2-7
cdr3_nt: TGTGCCAGCAGCGTGACTAGCGGGGGTGGCGAGCAGTACTTC
cdr3_aa: CASSVTSGGGEQYF

clone_size: .
v_call: TRBV5-4
d_call: .
j_call: TRBJ2-3
cdr3_nt: TGTGCCAGCAGCTTGGACGCCGTCGCCGATACGCAGTATTTT
cdr3_aa: CASSLDAVADTQYF

clone_size: .
v_call: TRBV19
d_call: .
j_call: TRBJ2-1
cdr3_nt: TGTGCCAGTAGTATAAGGTCTAACTCCTACAATGAGCAGTTCTTC
cdr3_aa: CASSIRSNSYNEQFF

clone_size: .
v_call: TRBV2
d_call: .
j_call: TRBJ2-7
cdr3_nt: TGTGCCAGCAGCGTCCAGGGGCGAGTGGGCGAGCAGTACTTC
cdr3_aa: CASSVQGRVGEQYF

clone_size: once
v_call: TRBV2
d_call: TRBD2
j_call: TRBJ2-3
cdr3_nt: TGTGCCAGCAGTCAACTAGCGGGGGGAACAGATACGCAGTATTTT
cdr3_aa: CASSQLAGGTDTQYF